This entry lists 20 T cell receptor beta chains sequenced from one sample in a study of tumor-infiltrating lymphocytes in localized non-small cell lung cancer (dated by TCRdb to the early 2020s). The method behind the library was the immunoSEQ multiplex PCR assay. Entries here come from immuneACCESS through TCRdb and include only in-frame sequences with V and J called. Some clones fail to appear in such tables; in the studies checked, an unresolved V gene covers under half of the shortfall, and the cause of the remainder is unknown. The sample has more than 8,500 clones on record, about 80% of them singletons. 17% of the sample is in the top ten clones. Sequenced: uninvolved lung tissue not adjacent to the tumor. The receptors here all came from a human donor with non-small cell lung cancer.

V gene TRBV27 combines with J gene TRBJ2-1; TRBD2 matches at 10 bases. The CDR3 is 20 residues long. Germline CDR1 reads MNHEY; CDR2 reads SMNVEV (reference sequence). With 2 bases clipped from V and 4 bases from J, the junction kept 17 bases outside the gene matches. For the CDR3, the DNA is TGTGCCAGCAGTTTACCACCGGGCGAGCGGGGGGGTAGTTCGTACAATGAGCAGTTCTTC. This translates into CASSLPPGERGGSSYNEQFF.

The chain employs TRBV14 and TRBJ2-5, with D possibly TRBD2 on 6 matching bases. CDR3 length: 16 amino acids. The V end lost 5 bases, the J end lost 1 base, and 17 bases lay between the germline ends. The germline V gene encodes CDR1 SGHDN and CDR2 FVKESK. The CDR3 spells CASSDDPGLFQETQYF. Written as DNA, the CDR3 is TGTGCCAGCAGCGACGATCCTGGACTATTCCAAGAGACCCAGTACTTC.

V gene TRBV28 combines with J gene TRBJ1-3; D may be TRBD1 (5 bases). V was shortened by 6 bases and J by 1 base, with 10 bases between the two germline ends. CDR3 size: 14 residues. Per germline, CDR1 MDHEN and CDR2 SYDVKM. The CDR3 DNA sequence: TGTGCCAGCAGCCGGGGGGGGTCTGGAAACACCATATATTTT. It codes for CASSRGGSGNTIYF.

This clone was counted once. CDR3 residues: CASGESSYNSPLHF. The CDR3 DNA reads as TGTGCCAGCGGGGAAAGCTCCTATAATTCACCCCTCCACTTT. This chain uses TRBV25-1 with TRBJ1-6, with D hard to call. V was clipped by 8 bases and J by 0 bases, with 8 bases between them. Germline CDR1 reads MGHDK; CDR2 reads SYGVNS. The CDR3 spans 14 residues.

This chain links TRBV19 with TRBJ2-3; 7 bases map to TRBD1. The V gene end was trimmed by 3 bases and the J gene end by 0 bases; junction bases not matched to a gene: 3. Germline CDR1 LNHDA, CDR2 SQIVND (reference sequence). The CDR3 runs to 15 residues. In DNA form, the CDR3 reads TGTGCCAGTAGTATGACAGGGCTTAGCACAGATACGCAGTATTTT. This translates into CASSMTGLSTDTQYF.

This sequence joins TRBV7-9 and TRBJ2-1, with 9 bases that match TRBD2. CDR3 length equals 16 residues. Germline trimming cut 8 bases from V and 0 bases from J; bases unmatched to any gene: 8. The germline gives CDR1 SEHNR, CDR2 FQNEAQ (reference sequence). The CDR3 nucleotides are TGTGCCAGCTCCCGGACTAGCGATAGCTCCTACAATGAGCAGTTCTTC. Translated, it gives CASSRTSDSSYNEQFF.

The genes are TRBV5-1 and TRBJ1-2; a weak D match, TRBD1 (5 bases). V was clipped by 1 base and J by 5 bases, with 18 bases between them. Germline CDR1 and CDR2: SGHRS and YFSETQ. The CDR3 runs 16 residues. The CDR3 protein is CASSLLGNQGMYGYTF. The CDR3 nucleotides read TGCGCCAGCAGCTTGCTCGGGAACCAGGGCATGTATGGCTACACCTTC. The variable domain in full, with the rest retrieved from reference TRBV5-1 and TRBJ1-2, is KAGVTQTPRYLIKTRGQQVTLSCSPISGHRSVSWYQQTPGQGLQFLFEYFSETQRNKGNFPGRFSGRQFSNSRSEMNVSTLELGDSALYLCASSLLGNQGMYGYTFGSGTRLTVV.

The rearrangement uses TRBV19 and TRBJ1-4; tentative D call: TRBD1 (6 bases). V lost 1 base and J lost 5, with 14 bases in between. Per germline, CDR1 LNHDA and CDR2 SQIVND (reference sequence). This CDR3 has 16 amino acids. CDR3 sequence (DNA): TGTGCCAGTAGTATAGTTTCGACAGGCAAAAATGAAAAACTGTTTTTT. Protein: CASSIVSTGKNEKLFF.

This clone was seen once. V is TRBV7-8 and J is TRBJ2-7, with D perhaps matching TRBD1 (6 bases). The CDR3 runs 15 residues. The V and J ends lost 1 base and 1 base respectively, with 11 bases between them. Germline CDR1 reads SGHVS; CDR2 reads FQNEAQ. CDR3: CASSLGGRGSYEQYF. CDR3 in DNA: TGTGCCAGCAGCTTAGGGGGCAGGGGTTCCTACGAGCAGTACTTC.

CDR3 in amino acids: CASSSNLRAHQETQYF. CDR3 sequence (DNA): TGTGCCAGCAGCTCTAACCTCAGGGCCCACCAAGAGACCCAGTACTTC. The V call is TRBV7-9, the J call TRBJ2-5; D possibly corresponds to TRBD1 (5 bases). From germline, CDR1 is SEHNR and CDR2 FQNEAQ (reference sequence). V gave up 4 bases and J gave up 0 bases, with 15 bases separating them. CDR3 length equals 16 residues.

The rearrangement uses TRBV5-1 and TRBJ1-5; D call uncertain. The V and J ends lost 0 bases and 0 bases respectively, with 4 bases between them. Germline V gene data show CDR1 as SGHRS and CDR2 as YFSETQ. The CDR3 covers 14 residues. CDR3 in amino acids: CASSLGVSNQPQHF. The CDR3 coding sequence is TGCGCCAGCAGCTTGGGAGTTAGCAATCAGCCCCAGCATTTT.

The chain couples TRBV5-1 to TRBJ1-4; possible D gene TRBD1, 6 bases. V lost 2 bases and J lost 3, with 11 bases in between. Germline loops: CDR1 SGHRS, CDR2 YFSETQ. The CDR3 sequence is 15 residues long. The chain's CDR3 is CASSLPTGPNEKLFF. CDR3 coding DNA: TGCGCCAGCAGCTTACCGACAGGCCCTAATGAAAAACTGTTTTTT.

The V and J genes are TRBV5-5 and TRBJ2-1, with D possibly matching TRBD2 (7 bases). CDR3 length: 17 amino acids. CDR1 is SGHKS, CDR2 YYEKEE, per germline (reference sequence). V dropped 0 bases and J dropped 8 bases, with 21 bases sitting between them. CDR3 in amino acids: CASSLEAWPGAGDEQFF. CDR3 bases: TGTGCCAGCAGCTTGGAGGCCTGGCCAGGGGCGGGGGATGAGCAGTTCTTC.

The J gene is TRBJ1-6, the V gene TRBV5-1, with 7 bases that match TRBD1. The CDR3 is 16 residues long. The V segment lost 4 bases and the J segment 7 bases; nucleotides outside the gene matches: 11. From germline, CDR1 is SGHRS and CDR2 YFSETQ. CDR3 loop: CASSRGTAGPNSPLHF. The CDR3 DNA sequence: TGCGCCAGCAGCCGCGGGACAGCCGGACCCAATTCACCCCTCCACTTT.

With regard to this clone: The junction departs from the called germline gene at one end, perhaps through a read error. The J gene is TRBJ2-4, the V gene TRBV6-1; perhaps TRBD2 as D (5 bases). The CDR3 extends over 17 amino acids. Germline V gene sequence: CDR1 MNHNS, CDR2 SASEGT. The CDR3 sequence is CAISEEAPYSSKNIQYF. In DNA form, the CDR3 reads TGTGCCATCAGTGAGGAGGCGCCGTACAGCTCCAAAAACATTCAGTACTTC.

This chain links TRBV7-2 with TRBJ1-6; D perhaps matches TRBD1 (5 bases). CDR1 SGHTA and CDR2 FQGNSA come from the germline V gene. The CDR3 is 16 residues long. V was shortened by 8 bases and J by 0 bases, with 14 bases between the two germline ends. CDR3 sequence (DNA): TGTGCCAGCGATCTGGGGCAGAGCTCCTATAATTCACCCCTCCACTTT. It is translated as CASDLGQSSYNSPLHF.

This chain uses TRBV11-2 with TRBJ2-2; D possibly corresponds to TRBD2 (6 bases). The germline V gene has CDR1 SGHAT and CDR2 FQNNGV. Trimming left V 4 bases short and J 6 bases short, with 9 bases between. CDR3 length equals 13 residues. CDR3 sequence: CASSSSGPGELFF. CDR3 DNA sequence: TGTGCCAGCAGCTCGAGCGGGCCCGGGGAGCTGTTTTTT.

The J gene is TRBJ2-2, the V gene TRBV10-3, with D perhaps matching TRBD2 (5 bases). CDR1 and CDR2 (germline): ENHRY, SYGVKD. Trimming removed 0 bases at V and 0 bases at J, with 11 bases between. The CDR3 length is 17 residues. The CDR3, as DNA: TGTGCCATCAGTGAGTCGTCTAGCTACACGAACACCGGGGAGCTGTTTTTT. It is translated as CAISESSSYTNTGELFF.

The CDR3 protein is CASSWALRRGAENIQYF. The DNA for the CDR3 is TGTGCCAGCAGCTGGGCCCTGAGGCGGGGGGCCGAAAACATTCAGTACTTC. The gene calls are TRBV7-2 and TRBJ2-4, with 8 bases identical to TRBD2. The CDR3 has 17 residues. The V gene end was trimmed by 4 bases and the J gene end by 5 bases; junction bases not matched to a gene: 13. Germline V gene lookup returns CDR1 SGHTA and CDR2 FQGNSA.

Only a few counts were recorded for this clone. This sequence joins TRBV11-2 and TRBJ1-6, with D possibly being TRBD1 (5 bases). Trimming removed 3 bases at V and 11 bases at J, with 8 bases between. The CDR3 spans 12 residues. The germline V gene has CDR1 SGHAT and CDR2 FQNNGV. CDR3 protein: CASSFRDPPLHF. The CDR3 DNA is TGTGCCAGCAGCTTCAGGGATCCACCCCTCCACTTT.